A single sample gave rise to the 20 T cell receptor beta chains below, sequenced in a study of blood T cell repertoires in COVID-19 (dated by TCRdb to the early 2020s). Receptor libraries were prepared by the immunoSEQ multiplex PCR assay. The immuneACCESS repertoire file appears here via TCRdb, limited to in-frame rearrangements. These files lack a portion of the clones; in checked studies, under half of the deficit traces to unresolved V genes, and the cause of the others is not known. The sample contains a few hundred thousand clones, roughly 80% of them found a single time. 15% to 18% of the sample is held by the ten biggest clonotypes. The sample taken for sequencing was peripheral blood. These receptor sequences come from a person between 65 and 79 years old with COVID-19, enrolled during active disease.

The CDR3 coding sequence is TGCGCCAGCAGACTAAACACCATATATTTT. Its protein product is CASRLNTIYF. The chain carries TRBV10-1 and TRBJ1-3, with D unclear. The V end lost 6 bases, the J end lost 6 bases, and 3 bases lay between the germline ends. This CDR3 has 10 residues. Per the germline V gene, CDR1 is WNHNN and CDR2 is SYGVQD (reference sequence).

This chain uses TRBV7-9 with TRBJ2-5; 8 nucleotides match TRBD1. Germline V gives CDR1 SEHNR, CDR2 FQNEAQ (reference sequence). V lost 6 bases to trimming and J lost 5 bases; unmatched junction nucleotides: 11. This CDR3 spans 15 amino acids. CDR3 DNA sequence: TGTGCCAGCAGTCTCCGACAGGGGAGGAATGAGACCCAGTACTTC. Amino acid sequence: CASSLRQGRNETQYF.

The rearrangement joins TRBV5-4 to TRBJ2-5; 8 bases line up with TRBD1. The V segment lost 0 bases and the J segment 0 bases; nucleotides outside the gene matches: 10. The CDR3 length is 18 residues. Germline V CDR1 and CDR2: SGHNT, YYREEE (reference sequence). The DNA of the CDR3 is TGTGCCAGCAGCTTGGGGTCCGGGGGACAGGTGTACCAAGAGACCCAGTACTTC. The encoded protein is CASSLGSGGQVYQETQYF.

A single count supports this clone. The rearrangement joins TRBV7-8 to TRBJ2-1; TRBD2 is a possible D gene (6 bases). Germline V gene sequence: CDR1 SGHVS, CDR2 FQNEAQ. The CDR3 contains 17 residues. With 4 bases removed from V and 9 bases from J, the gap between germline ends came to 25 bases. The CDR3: CASSSGASGFGWSEQFF. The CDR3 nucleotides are TGTGCCAGCAGCTCGGGAGCATCAGGGTTTGGGTGGAGTGAGCAGTTCTTC.

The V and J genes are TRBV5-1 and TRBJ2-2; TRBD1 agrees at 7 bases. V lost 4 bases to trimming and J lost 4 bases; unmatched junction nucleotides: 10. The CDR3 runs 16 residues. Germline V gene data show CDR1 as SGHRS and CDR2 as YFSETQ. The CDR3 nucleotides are TGCGCCAGCAGCAACGGATGGACAGGCCCCACCGGGGAGCTGTTTTTT. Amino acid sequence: CASSNGWTGPTGELFF.

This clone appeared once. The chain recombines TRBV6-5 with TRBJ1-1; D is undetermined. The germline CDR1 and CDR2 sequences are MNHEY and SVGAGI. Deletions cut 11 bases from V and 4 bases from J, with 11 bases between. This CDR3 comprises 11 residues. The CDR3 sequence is CAPGPGTEAFF. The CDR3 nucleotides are TGTGCCCCGGGTCCGGGCACTGAAGCTTTCTTT.

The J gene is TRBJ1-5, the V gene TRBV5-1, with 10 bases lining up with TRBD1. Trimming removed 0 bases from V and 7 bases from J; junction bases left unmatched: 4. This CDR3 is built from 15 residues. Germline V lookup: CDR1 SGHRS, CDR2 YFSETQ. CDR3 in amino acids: CASSLETGGAQPQHF. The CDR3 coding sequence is TGCGCCAGCAGCTTGGAGACAGGGGGCGCCCAGCCCCAGCATTTT. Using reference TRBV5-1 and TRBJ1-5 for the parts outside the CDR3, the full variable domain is KAGVTQTPRYLIKTRGQQVTLSCSPISGHRSVSWYQQTPGQGLQFLFEYFSETQRNKGNFPGRFSGRQFSNSRSEMNVSTLELGDSALYLCASSLETGGAQPQHFGDGTRLSIL.

The DNA of the CDR3 is TGTGCCAGCAGTTACGGGGGGACTAGTAAGGAGCAGTTCTTC. Translating gives CASSYGGTSKEQFF. V is TRBV6-2 or TRBV6-3 and J is TRBJ2-1; TRBD2 agrees at 8 bases. This CDR3 has 14 residues. V shed 2 bases, J shed 10 bases, and the junction held 7 bases outside the gene matches. In germline, CDR1 is MNHEY, CDR2 SVGEGT.

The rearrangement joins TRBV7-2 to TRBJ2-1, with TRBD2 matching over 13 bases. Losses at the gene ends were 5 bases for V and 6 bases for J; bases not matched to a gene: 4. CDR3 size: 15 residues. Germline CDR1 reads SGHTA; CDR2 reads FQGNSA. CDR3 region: CASSPRLAGGNEQFF. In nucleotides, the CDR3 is TGTGCCAGCAGCCCCCGACTAGCGGGGGGCAATGAGCAGTTCTTC.

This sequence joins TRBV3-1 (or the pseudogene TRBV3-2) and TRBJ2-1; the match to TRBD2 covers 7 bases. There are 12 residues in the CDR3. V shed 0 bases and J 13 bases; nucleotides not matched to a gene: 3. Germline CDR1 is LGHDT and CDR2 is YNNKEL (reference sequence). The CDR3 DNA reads TGTGCCAGCAGCCAAGATCGACTAGCCCAGTTCTTC. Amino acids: CASSQDRLAQFF.

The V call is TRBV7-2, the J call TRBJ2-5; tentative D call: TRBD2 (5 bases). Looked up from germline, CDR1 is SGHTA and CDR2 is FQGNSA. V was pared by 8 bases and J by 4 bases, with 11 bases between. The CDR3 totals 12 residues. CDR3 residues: CASQSRGETQYF. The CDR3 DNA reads TGTGCCAGCCAGAGCCGGGGAGAGACCCAGTACTTC.

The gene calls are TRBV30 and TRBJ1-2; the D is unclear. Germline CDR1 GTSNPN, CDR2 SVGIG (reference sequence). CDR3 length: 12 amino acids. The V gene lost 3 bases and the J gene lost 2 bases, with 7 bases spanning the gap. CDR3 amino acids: CAWSVTNYGYTF. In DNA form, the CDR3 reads TGTGCCTGGAGCGTTACAAACTATGGCTACACCTTC.

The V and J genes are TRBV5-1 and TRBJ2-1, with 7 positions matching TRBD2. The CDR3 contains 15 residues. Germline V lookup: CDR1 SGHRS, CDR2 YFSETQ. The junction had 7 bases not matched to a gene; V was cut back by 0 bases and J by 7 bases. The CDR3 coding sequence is TGCGCCAGCAGCTTGGCCCCTTCCGGGGGGAATGAGCAGTTCTTC. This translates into CASSLAPSGGNEQFF.

The CDR3 DNA reads TGTGCCTGGCGACTAGCGGGATCGCTTGAGCAGTACTTC. Protein product: CAWRLAGSLEQYF. The J gene is TRBJ2-7, the V gene TRBV30; 11 nucleotides line up with TRBD2. The germline gives CDR1 GTSNPN, CDR2 SVGIG (reference sequence). The CDR3 runs to 13 residues. V lost 5 bases to trimming and J lost 7 bases; unmatched junction nucleotides: 7. Filled out from reference TRBV30 and TRBJ2-7, the complete variable domain reads SQTIHQWPATLVQPVGSPLSLECTVEGTSNPNLYWYRQAAGRGLQLLFYSVGIGQISSEVPQNLSASRPQDRQFILSSKKLLLSDSGFYLCAWRLAGSLEQYFGPGTRLTVT.

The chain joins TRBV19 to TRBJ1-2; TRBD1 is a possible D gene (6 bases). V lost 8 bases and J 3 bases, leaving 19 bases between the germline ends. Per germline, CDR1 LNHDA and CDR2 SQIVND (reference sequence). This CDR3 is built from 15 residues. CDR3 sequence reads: CASEKPGAFHYGYTF. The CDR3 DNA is TGTGCCAGTGAGAAACCAGGGGCCTTTCACTATGGCTACACCTTC.

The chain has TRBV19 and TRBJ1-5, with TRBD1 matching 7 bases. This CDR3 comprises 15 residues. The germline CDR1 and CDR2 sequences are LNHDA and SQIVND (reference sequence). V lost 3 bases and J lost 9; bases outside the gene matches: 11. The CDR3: CASSIRGQPVWPQHF. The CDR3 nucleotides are TGTGCCAGTAGTATTCGGGGACAGCCAGTATGGCCCCAGCATTTT. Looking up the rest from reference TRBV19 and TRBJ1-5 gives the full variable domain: DGGITQSPKYLFRKEGQNVTLSCEQNLNHDAMYWYRQDPGQGLRLIYYSQIVNDFQKGDIAEGYSVSREKKESFPLTVTSAQKNPTAFYLCASSIRGQPVWPQHFGDGTRLSIL.

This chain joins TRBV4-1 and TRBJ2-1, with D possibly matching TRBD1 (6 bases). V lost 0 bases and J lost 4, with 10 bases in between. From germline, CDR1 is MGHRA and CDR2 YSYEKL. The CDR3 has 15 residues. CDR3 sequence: CASSQDGGLYNEQFF. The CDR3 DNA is TGCGCCAGCAGCCAAGATGGGGGCCTTTACAATGAGCAGTTCTTC.

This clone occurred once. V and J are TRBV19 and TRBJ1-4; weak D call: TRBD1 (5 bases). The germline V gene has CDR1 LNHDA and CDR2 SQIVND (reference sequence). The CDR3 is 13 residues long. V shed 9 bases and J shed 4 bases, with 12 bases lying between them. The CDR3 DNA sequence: TGTGCCAGCCACCGGGACTTTAATGAAAAACTGTTTTTT. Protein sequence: CASHRDFNEKLFF.

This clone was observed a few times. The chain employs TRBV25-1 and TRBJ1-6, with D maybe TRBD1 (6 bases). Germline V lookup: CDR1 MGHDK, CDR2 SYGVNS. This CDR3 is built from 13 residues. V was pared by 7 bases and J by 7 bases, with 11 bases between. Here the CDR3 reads CASTPGHNSPLHF. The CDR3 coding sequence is TGTGCCAGCACCCCGGGACACAATTCACCCCTCCACTTT.

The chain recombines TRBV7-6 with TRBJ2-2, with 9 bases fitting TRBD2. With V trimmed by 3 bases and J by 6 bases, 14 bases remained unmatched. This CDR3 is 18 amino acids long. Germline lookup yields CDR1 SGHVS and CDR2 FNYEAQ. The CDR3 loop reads CASSLELWGGRASGELFF. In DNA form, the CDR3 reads TGTGCCAGCAGCTTGGAACTATGGGGCGGGAGGGCCTCCGGGGAGCTGTTTTTT.